This entry lists 8 T cell receptor beta chains sequenced from one sample in a study of T-cell memory formation after mild COVID-19. One entry per CDR3 protein, called by TCRdb with MiXCR from the 5' RACE reads. The data contain roughly 400,000 distinct CDR3 sequences, around 17% of them singletons. Specimen: PBMCs or a T cell subset sorted from them (not recorded which). The origin of the receptors is a man younger than 30 who had mild COVID-19 (a few samples of this study predate the infection). Cell type and time point are not known.

The V gene is TRBV4-1, the J gene TRBJ1-1; tentatively, D is TRBD1 (5 bases). V was shortened by 4 bases and J by 6 bases, with 18 bases between the two germline ends. Germline V CDR1 and CDR2: MGHRA, YSYEKL. The CDR3 extends over 15 amino acids. CDR3 bases: TGCGCCAGCAGCCGGAACCGGGGCGGAGGCGCTGAAGCTTTCTTT. This sequence encodes CASSRNRGGGAEAFF.

This clonotype was detected a few times. The chain is built from TRBV4-2 and TRBJ2-1; 7 bases map to TRBD1. This CDR3 has 15 amino acids. In germline, CDR1 is LGHNA, CDR2 YNFKEQ. V lost 1 base, J lost 8 bases, and 8 bases stayed unmatched. CDR3 region: CASSQGDSSSDEQFF. The CDR3 nucleotides read TGTGCCAGCAGCCAAGGGGACAGTAGTTCCGATGAGCAGTTCTTC.

This clonotype was counted only a few times. The chain carries TRBV7-2 and TRBJ1-2, with 10 bases that match TRBD1. The CDR3 spans 13 residues. Germline CDR1 is SGHTA and CDR2 is FQGNSA. V shed 5 bases and J 8 bases; nucleotides not matched to a gene: 5. The CDR3 DNA follows: TGTGCCAGCAGCCGGGACAGGGGAGGCGGCTACACCTTC. Translation gives CASSRDRGGGYTF.

V usage is TRBV7-9 and J usage is TRBJ1-6; 10 bases are shared with TRBD1. Trimming removed 5 bases from V and 6 bases from J; junction bases left unmatched: 7. The germline V gene encodes CDR1 SEHNR and CDR2 FQNEAQ (reference sequence). The CDR3 is 16 amino acids. The CDR3: CASSPDRGNVNSPLHF. Written as DNA, the CDR3 is TGTGCCAGCAGCCCGGACAGGGGGAACGTTAATTCACCCCTCCACTTT.

This clonotype was seen repeatedly, ten times or more. V is TRBV5-1 and J is TRBJ1-1; perhaps TRBD1 as D (5 bases). The CDR3 is made up of 15 amino acids. Trimming took off 2 bases at V and 6 bases at J, with 17 bases between the two ends. Per the germline V gene, CDR1 is SGHRS and CDR2 is YFSETQ. The CDR3 protein is CASSFVGGTQSEAFF. As DNA, the CDR3 is TGCGCCAGCAGCTTCGTTGGGGGGACCCAGTCTGAAGCTTTCTTT.

This clonotype has at least ten counts. This chain connects TRBV5-1 to TRBJ1-5; D is uncertain. The CDR3 length is 14 residues. V shed 1 base and J shed 7 bases, with 12 bases lying between them. Germline V gene sequence: CDR1 SGHRS, CDR2 YFSETQ. The CDR3 nucleotides are TGCGCCAGCAGCTTGTACGGTGGTCAGCAGCCCCAGCATTTT. Its translation is CASSLYGGQQPQHF.

The V call is TRBV9, the J call TRBJ2-2; D is uncertain. The V gene lost 4 bases and the J gene lost 13 bases, with 11 bases spanning the gap. CDR1 SGDLS and CDR2 YYNGEE come from the germline V gene. The CDR3 totals 11 residues. CDR3: CASSISGRLFF. The CDR3 bases are TGTGCCAGCAGCATTAGTGGACGGCTGTTTTTT.

This sequence joins TRBV12-3 or TRBV12-4 and TRBJ1-2; D unresolved. V was trimmed by 3 bases and J by 8 bases, leaving 16 bases between them. There are 14 residues in the CDR3. The DNA of the CDR3 is TGTGCCAGCAGTTTCCGGCAGCGCTTTGGGGGCTACACCTTC. Its translation is CASSFRQRFGGYTF.